This is a list of T cell receptor beta chains from one sample in a study of cytotoxic CD8 clonotypes in ibrutinib-treated CLL. Using immunoSEQ multiplex PCR, the repertoire was profiled, and TCRdb retains in-frame clones only, with some absent. The table lists roughly 28,000 clones, roughly 60% of them singletons. The sequencing here drew on PBMCs, taken before ibrutinib treatment. The receptors were sampled from a human donor with chronic lymphocytic leukemia. The CDR3 runs from the conserved cysteine through the conserved F or W. Fields, in order: V gene, J gene, D gene, clone size, CDR3 protein, CDR3 DNA. A D gene is named only where the DNA matches it firmly. Not all rows give a size; the values are once, few, many and, for expanded clones, a class.

V: TRBV6-4
J: TRBJ2-1
D: TRBD2
size: .
CDR3: CASSDSVAGDEQFF
DNA: TGTGCCAGCAGTGACTCGGTAGCGGGGGATGAGCAGTTCTTC

V: TRBV6-5
J: TRBJ2-7
D: TRBD1
size: .
CDR3: CASRDPGTGLYEQYF
DNA: TGTGCCAGCAGGGACCCGGGGACAGGCCTCTACGAGCAGTACTTC

V: TRBV5-1
J: TRBJ2-7
D: TRBD2
size: few
CDR3: CASSPTSGVSYEQYF
DNA: TGCGCCAGCAGTCCCACTAGCGGGGTCAGCTACGAGCAGTACTTC

V: TRBV27
J: TRBJ2-7
D: TRBD1
size: .
CDR3: CASRLTGEHEQYF
DNA: TGTGCCAGCCGACTGACAGGGGAACACGAGCAGTACTTC

V: TRBV27
J: TRBJ1-1
D: .
size: .
CDR3: CASSLDRRNTEAFF
DNA: TGTGCCAGCAGTTTAGACAGGAGGAACACTGAAGCTTTCTTT

V: TRBV30
J: TRBJ2-7
D: .
size: .
CDR3: CAWSVLAGWGEQYF
DNA: TGTGCCTGGAGTGTACTCGCGGGGTGGGGCGAGCAGTACTTC

V: TRBV2
J: TRBJ1-5
D: .
size: .
CDR3: CASSDGEGQPQHF
DNA: TGTGCCAGCAGTGACGGAGAGGGTCAGCCCCAGCATTTT

V: TRBV27
J: TRBJ2-3
D: TRBD2
size: .
CDR3: CASSSLAGEPHTQYF
DNA: TGTGCCAGCAGTTCACTAGCGGGAGAGCCCCATACGCAGTATTTT

V: TRBV7-8
J: TRBJ1-1
D: .
size: .
CDR3: CASSLVAPSGRLNTEAFF
DNA: TGTGCCAGCAGCTTAGTAGCTCCTTCCGGACGTTTGAACACTGAAGCTTTCTTT

V: TRBV28
J: TRBJ1-3
D: .
size: .
CDR3: CASLQVGNTIYF
DNA: TGTGCCAGCCTACAGGTTGGAAACACCATATATTTT

V: TRBV6-6
J: TRBJ1-2
D: .
size: .
CDR3: CATGDPAGAPGDGYTF
DNA: TGTGCCACTGGAGACCCTGCCGGGGCCCCAGGAGATGGCTACACCTTC

V: TRBV19
J: TRBJ1-5
D: .
size: .
CDR3: CASSIGGGGNQPQHF
DNA: TGTGCCAGTAGTATAGGGGGAGGGGGCAATCAGCCCCAGCATTTT

V: TRBV15
J: TRBJ1-4
D: TRBD1
size: .
CDR3: CATSSADRGREKLFF
DNA: TGTGCCACCAGCAGCGCGGACAGGGGGCGCGAAAAACTGTTTTTT